This TCR beta chain was captured by sequencing in a study of shared clonotypes between healthy human individuals. Regarding the study as a whole: Non-shared clonotypes had lower generation probabilities than clonotypes shared by all four sorted-subset donors.

A word on this clone: Antigen: not known. Other DNA sequences within the sample encode an identical CDR3.

Libraries were prepared by immunoSEQ multiplex PCR; TCRdb keeps only in-frame clonotypes and omits some of them. The repertoire holds a few million clones, with around nine tenths as singletons. CDR1 is SGHRS, CDR2 YFSETQ, per germline. With V trimmed by 0 bases and J by 4 bases, 3 bases remained unmatched. The CDR3 consists of 15 residues. The genes are TRBV5-1 and TRBJ1-4; 7 bases map to TRBD1. This TCR was recovered from a man between 18 and 29 years old in good health. Material: naive CD4+ T cells sorted from blood. Subset reported: CD45RA+ positively selected. CDR3 protein: CASSLEGQLNEKLFF. The CDR3 DNA is TGCGCCAGCAGCTTGGAGGGACAGCTTAATGAAAAACTGTTTTTT.